The clone carrying this TCR beta chain appeared once. Its antigen is as yet unknown. This specimen comes from a study of STAT3 mutations in large granular lymphocyte leukemia. The assay was immunoSEQ multiplex PCR, and TCRdb's table has in-frame clones only and misses some. This table has around 39,000 clones, around nine tenths appearing once. V gave up 3 bases and J gave up 4 bases, with 19 bases separating them. The V gene's germline CDR1 is SGHTS and CDR2 YDEGEE. CDR3 size: 16 residues. Regarding the study as a whole: In T-cell large granular lymphocyte leukemia, about half of patients showed multiple immunodominant subclonotypes.

The sample comprised PBMCs. The receptor was derived from a human donor with T large granular lymphocyte leukemia. Some clones in this sample may be carry-over from other donors' samples. This chain links TRBV5-8 with TRBJ1-2; no clear D gene. The CDR3 region is CASSSSGPAGGYGYTF. Here the CDR3 DNA reads TGTGCCAGCAGCTCGTCCGGACCCGCGGGCGGCTATGGCTACACCTTC.